This TCR beta chain was found in a study of CD8 T cells in ankylosing spondylitis (dated by TCRdb to 2016 to 2017). Notes on the research overall: The study set out to find disease-linked TCR variants by profiling T cell receptor beta repertoires in ankylosing spondylitis patients and healthy donors. In total, the full study cohort was made up of about 110 healthy donors and 25 or so ankylosing spondylitis patients. Peripheral blood was sampled, and synovial fluid was also collected from ankylosing spondylitis patients.

CDR1 and CDR2 are read off the germline V gene (reference sequence) as MNHEY and SMNVEV. From its cysteine to its phenylalanine, the CDR3 spans 12 amino acids. The DNA shown is the 36-base CDR3, in frame from base 1. V and J lose 7 bases and 0 bases, and a span of 7 bases separates them. What the authors observed across the whole study: The disease-linked clones showed a CD8+ phenotype and occurred at relatively low frequencies in peripheral blood. The disease-linked clones were reported to be significantly enriched in matched synovial fluid samples from ankylosing spondylitis patients. Blood from ankylosing spondylitis patients appeared to be characterized by a TCR beta motif made up of several highly homologous amino acid variants. Some TCR beta motif variants had previously been reported in synovial fluid and blood of reactive arthritis patients, which suggested common disease-initiation mechanisms.

This clonotype was recorded a few times. The specificity of this receptor is unknown. No base-level quality is on record; no much larger clone is a single base apart. Sequencing used an Illumina HiSeq 2500. Quantitative 5'-RACE with molecular barcodes was used to prepare TCR beta libraries. The original methods were these. A new computational method based on a probabilistic model of VDJ rearrangement was used to identify disease-linked TCR variants. In TCRdb, the public reads were trimmed at Q25 with fastp and aligned with MiXCR, with productive beta chains retained. Rows with a matching CDR3 protein are joined into one entry that keeps the most common DNA and genes. TCRdb, not the original authors, processed these V and J calls. The sample table contains under 950,000 distinct CDR3 sequences; only one count was recorded for around 17% of them. The ten largest account for 15% to 20% of the sample.

The TCR originated in a male donor with ankylosing spondylitis. Sequenced input: blood, either unsorted or a sorted T cell fraction (not recorded which). The chain is made from TRBV27 and TRBJ2-7, and possibly TRBD2, on 5 matching bases. The CDR3 amino acid sequence is: CASMTNSYEQYF. Read as DNA, the sequence is TGTGCCAGCATGACTAACTCCTACGAGCAGTACTTC.